The present TCR beta chain was sequenced within a study of T cell responses to AZD1222 COVID-19 vaccine. Across the study: Timing groups of about 4 and about 12 weeks for second doses were pooled.

A note on this clone: Antigen unknown.

Whole-study results and caveats: The sample set comprised mostly white British donors with more females, and clonal diversity was possibly underestimated.

The germline gives CDR1 SGHVS, CDR2 FQNEAQ. The ends were cut back, 4 bases at V and 4 bases at J, with 22 bases in the middle. The CDR3 extends over 17 amino acids. Here immunoSEQ multiplex PCR was the method, and the copy in TCRdb shows in-frame clones only, minus some. The repertoire holds some 120,000 clones, with roughly 88% as singletons. The J gene is TRBJ1-1, the V gene TRBV7-8; D ambiguous. This clonotype was sampled from an adult in good health. The sequencing here drew on peripheral blood, taken on day 0 of AZD1222 vaccination. The CDR3 region has the DNA TGTGCCAGCAGCTGGAGAGGTAAACGGAACACTGGCACTGAAGCTTTCTTT. Translation gives CASSWRGKRNTGTEAFF.